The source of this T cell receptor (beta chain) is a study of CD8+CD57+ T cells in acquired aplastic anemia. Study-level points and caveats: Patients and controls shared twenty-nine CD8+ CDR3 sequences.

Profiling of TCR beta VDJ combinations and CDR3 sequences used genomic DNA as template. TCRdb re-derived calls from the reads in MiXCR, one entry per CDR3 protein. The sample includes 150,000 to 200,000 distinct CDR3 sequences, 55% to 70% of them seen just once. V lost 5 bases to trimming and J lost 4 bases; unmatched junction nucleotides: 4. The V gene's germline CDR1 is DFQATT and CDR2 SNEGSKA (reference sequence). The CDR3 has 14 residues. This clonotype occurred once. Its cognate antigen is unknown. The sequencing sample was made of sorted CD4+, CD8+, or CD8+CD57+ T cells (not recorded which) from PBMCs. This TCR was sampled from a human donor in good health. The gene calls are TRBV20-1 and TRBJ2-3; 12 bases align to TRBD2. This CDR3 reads CSAETSGRSDTQYF. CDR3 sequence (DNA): TGCAGTGCTGAAACTAGCGGGAGGTCAGATACGCAGTATTTT.